This T cell receptor (beta chain) was profiled in a study of blood T cell repertoires in COVID-19. Study-level background: Sources were T cells, B-cell-depleted T cells, or PBMCs; the material itself was cDNA or gDNA.

This CDR3 is built from 16 residues. V was shortened by 6 bases and J by 1 base, with 19 bases between the two germline ends. From germline, CDR1 is MNHEY and CDR2 SVGEGT. The data were produced by immunoSEQ multiplex PCR, yet TCRdb's version contains in-frame clones alone and is incomplete. Seen here are about 180,000 clones, about 85% observed once, and the top ten hold 2.5% to 3%. This clonotype was sampled from a woman in her thirties with active or convalescent COVID-19. The specimen sequenced was peripheral blood. The chain couples TRBV6-2 or TRBV6-3 to TRBJ2-7; D possibly corresponds to TRBD1 (6 bases). The chain's CDR3 is CASSPPGTTVSYEQYF. CDR3 in DNA: TGTGCCAGCAGCCCTCCGGGGACAACCGTTTCCTACGAGCAGTACTTC.